The clone carrying this T cell receptor (beta chain) was counted between two and nine times. The sample comes from a study of T-cell memory formation after mild COVID-19. TCRdb analysed the 5' RACE reads with MiXCR anew, one entry per CDR3 protein. The sample shows roughly 600,000 distinct CDR3 sequences, 15% to 20% of them seen only once. V was clipped by 3 bases and J by 7 bases, with 13 bases between them. Germline V gene lookup returns CDR1 MNHEY and CDR2 SMNVEV (reference sequence). The length of the CDR3 is 14 residues. The source of this sequence is an adult woman who had mild COVID-19 (a few samples of this study predate the infection). Cell type and time point are not known. This chain uses TRBV27 with TRBJ2-1, with D possibly matching TRBD1 (5 bases). Sequenced material: PBMCs or a T cell subset sorted from them (not recorded which). The CDR3 reads CASSFQGSSNEQFF. The CDR3 DNA is TGTGCCAGCAGTTTCCAGGGAAGTTCGAATGAGCAGTTCTTC.